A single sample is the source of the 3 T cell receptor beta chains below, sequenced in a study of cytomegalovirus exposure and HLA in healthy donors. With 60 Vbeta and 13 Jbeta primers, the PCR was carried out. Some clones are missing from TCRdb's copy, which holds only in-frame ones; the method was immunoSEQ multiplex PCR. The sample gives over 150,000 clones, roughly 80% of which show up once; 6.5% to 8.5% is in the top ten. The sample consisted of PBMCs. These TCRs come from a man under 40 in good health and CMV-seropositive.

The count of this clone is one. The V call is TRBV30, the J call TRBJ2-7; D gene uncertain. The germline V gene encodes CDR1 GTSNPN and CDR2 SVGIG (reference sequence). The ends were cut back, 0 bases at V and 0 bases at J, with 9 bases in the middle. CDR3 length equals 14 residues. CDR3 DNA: TGTGCCTGGAGTGTACCGGTCACCTCCTACGAGCAGTACTTC. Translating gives CAWSVPVTSYEQYF. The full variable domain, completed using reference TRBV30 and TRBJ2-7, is SQTIHQWPATLVQPVGSPLSLECTVEGTSNPNLYWYRQAAGRGLQLLFYSVGIGQISSEVPQNLSASRPQDRQFILSSKKLLLSDSGFYLCAWSVPVTSYEQYFGPGTRLTVT.

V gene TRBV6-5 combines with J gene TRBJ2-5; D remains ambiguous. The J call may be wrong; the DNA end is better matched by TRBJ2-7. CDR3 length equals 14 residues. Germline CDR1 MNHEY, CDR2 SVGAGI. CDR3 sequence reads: CASSYGSTKYEQYF. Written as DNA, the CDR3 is TGTGCCAGCAGTTACGGTAGCACCAAATACGAGCAGTACTTC.

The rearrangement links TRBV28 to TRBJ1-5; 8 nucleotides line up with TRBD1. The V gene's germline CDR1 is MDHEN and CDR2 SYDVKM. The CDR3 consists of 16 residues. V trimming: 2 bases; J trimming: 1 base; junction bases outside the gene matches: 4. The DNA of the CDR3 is TGTGCCAGCAGTTTACCCGGGACAGGAAGCAATCAGCCCCAGCATTTT. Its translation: CASSLPGTGSNQPQHF.